These T cell receptor beta chains were read from a single sample in a study of cytomegalovirus exposure and HLA in healthy donors. Generated by immunoSEQ multiplex PCR, the TCRdb table keeps only in-frame clones and is missing some. The data hold roughly 250,000 clones, with 86% observed a single time. The sample comprised PBMCs. The receptors were gathered from a woman aged 30 to 39 in good health and CMV-seropositive. Each CDR3 is given with its conserved first and last residue. D genes are given only for firm matches. The size field is filled for only some rows; it gives once, few, many or a size class.

cdr3_aa	cdr3_nt	clone_size	d_call	v_call	j_call
CASSFEGGAPGELFF	TGTGCCAGCAGTTTTGAGGGGGGGGCGCCCGGGGAGCTGTTTTTT	NA	NA	TRBV27	TRBJ2-2
CAISAIAHRVGYTF	TGTGCCATCAGCGCTATCGCCCACAGGGTGGGCTACACCTTC	NA	NA	TRBV10-3	TRBJ1-2
CASSPFPLLDYLAGGNTGELFF	TGCGCCAGCAGCCCTTTTCCCCTGTTGGACTATCTAGCGGGAGGGAACACCGGGGAGCTGTTTTTT	NA	TRBD2	TRBV5-1	TRBJ2-2
CASTIGGSGTEAFF	TGTGCCAGTACCATCGGGGGATCTGGGACTGAAGCTTTCTTT	NA	NA	TRBV19	TRBJ1-1
CASWAGPGSPIGYGYTF	TGTGCCAGCTGGGCGGGGCCAGGGTCCCCCATAGGTTATGGCTACACCTTC	NA	NA	TRBV19	TRBJ1-2
CASDSGTSGFEQYF	TGTGCCAGCGACTCCGGGACTAGCGGCTTCGAGCAGTACTTC	NA	TRBD2	TRBV6-1	TRBJ2-7
CASSYTEGAFF	TGTGCCAGCAGTTACACAGAAGGAGCTTTCTTT	NA	NA	TRBV6-6	TRBJ1-1
CASSETGGWDSGANVLTF	TGCGCCAGCAGTGAAACCGGGGGTTGGGATTCTGGGGCCAACGTCCTGACTTTC	NA	NA	TRBV10-1	TRBJ2-6
CASSVGQGPSYEQYF	TGTGCCAGCAGTGTGGGGCAGGGGCCCTCCTACGAGCAGTACTTC	NA	NA	TRBV6-1	TRBJ2-7
CASSNRVTEQYF	TGTGCCAGCAGCAACAGGGTTACCGAGCAGTACTTC	NA	NA	TRBV27	TRBJ2-7
CASSATAGGGWNEQFF	TGCGCCAGCAGCGCTACTGCAGGGGGAGGCTGGAATGAGCAGTTCTTC	NA	NA	TRBV10-1	TRBJ2-1
CASSAAFPGQGTQGYTF	TGTGCCAGCAGCGCTGCCTTCCCGGGACAGGGGACGCAGGGCTACACCTTC	once	TRBD1	TRBV7-6	TRBJ1-2
CASSPSYEQFF	TGTGCCAGCTCACCGAGTTATGAGCAGTTCTTC	many	NA	TRBV18	TRBJ2-1
CASRGTFYGYTF	TGTGCCAGTCGCGGGACTTTCTATGGCTACACCTTC	NA	NA	TRBV28	TRBJ1-2
CASSFGRAGYTF	TGTGCCAGCAGCTTCGGCAGGGCGGGCTACACCTTC	NA	NA	TRBV11-2	TRBJ1-2
CASSILATGGPGEAFF	TGTGCCAGTAGTATTTTAGCGACGGGAGGGCCTGGGGAAGCTTTCTTT	NA	NA	TRBV19	TRBJ1-1
CASSSYRGDTQYF	TGTGCCAGCAGTTCATACAGGGGGGATACGCAGTATTTT	NA	TRBD1	TRBV28	TRBJ2-3
CASNPGTDQETQYF	TGTGCCAGTAACCCCGGGACAGACCAAGAGACCCAGTACTTC	NA	TRBD1	TRBV19	TRBJ2-5
CASSLLAGEGSYEQYF	TGTGCCAGCAGCCTCCTAGCGGGAGAAGGGTCCTACGAGCAGTACTTC	NA	TRBD2	TRBV7-6	TRBJ2-7
CASSSSSGGTEAFF	TGCGCCAGCAGCTCCTCTTCCGGCGGCACTGAAGCTTTCTTT	NA	NA	TRBV5-1	TRBJ1-1
CSVENPGLAGGSEQYF	TGCAGCGTTGAAAACCCGGGACTAGCGGGAGGCAGCGAGCAGTACTTC	NA	TRBD2	TRBV29-1	TRBJ2-7
CASSQDSGSQYF	TGCGCCAGCAGCCAAGATTCGGGAAGCCAGTACTTC	NA	NA	TRBV4-1	TRBJ2-5
CASGILRNEQFF	TGTGCTAGTGGAATACTTCGGAATGAGCAGTTCTTC	few	NA	TRBV12-5	TRBJ2-1
CASSLALAGGPEQYF	TGTGCCAGCAGTCTGGCGCTAGCGGGAGGGCCCGAGCAGTACTTC	NA	TRBD2	TRBV28	TRBJ2-7
CASSATGGQETQYF	TGCGCCAGCAGCGCGACAGGGGGCCAAGAGACCCAGTACTTC	NA	TRBD1	TRBV5-1	TRBJ2-5
CASSLVQGGVTEAFF	TGTGCCAGCAGCTTAGTGCAGGGCGGGGTGACTGAAGCTTTCTTT	once	NA	TRBV11-2	TRBJ1-1
CASSLGLSGTEAFF	TGTGCCAGCAGCTTGGGCCTTAGCGGGACTGAAGCTTTCTTT	NA	NA	TRBV5-4	TRBJ1-1
CSVTEGQGFKVKAEAFF	TGCAGCGTGACGGAGGGACAGGGTTTCAAGGTCAAGGCTGAAGCTTTCTTT	NA	TRBD1	TRBV29-1	TRBJ1-1
CASSLGGGSPHF	TGTGCCAGCAGTTTAGGGGGCGGGAGTCCGCACTTC	NA	NA	TRBV27	TRBJ2-5
CASSHPSGGSTDTQYF	TGCGCCAGCAGCCATCCCTCAGGGGGTTCCACAGATACGCAGTATTTT	NA	TRBD1	TRBV4-1	TRBJ2-3
CASSLEGQAPYEQYF	TGTGCCAGCAGCTTGGAAGGACAGGCCCCCTACGAGCAGTACTTC	NA	TRBD1	TRBV5-6	TRBJ2-7
CSAGGNSPGGSDTQYF	TGCAGCGCCGGGGGTAACAGTCCGGGAGGGTCAGATACGCAGTATTTT	NA	TRBD2	TRBV29-1	TRBJ2-3
CASSQDRDTEAFF	TGTGCCAGCAGCCAGGACAGGGACACTGAAGCTTTCTTT	few	TRBD1	TRBV7-3	TRBJ1-1
CASSERGGLGAAYEQYF	TGTGCCAGCAGCGAGCGGGGGGGACTAGGCGCAGCCTACGAGCAGTACTTC	NA	TRBD2	TRBV9	TRBJ2-7
CASRAGIDTQYF	TGTGCCAGCAGAGCAGGGATTGATACGCAGTATTTT	NA	NA	TRBV28	TRBJ2-3
CASSPIGLAGSYNEQFF	TGTGCCAGCAGTCCCATTGGACTAGCGGGATCCTACAATGAGCAGTTCTTC	NA	TRBD2	TRBV27	TRBJ2-1
CASSLLAGNNEQFF	TGTGCCAGCAGCTTACTAGCGGGAAACAATGAGCAGTTCTTC	NA	TRBD2	TRBV11-3	TRBJ2-1
CASSYLAGASTDTQYF	TGTGCCAGCAGTTACCTAGCGGGTGCTAGCACAGATACGCAGTATTTT	NA	TRBD2	TRBV7-9	TRBJ2-3
CASSPRSETYQSSYEQYF	TGTGCCAGCAGCCCCAGATCGGAGACGTACCAAAGCTCCTACGAGCAGTACTTC	NA	NA	TRBV4-2	TRBJ2-7
CAWSRDEQYF	TGTGCCTGGAGCAGGGACGAGCAGTACTTC	NA	NA	TRBV30	TRBJ2-7
CASRDRGEQYF	TGTGCCAGCAGGGACAGGGGCGAGCAGTACTTC	few	TRBD1	TRBV27	TRBJ2-7
CASSDLIGASGPGNEQYF	TGCGCCAGCAGTGACCTTATTGGGGCTAGCGGGCCTGGCAACGAGCAGTACTTC	NA	TRBD2	TRBV10-2	TRBJ2-7
CASTPYSGTSYNEQFF	TGTGCCAGCACCCCGTATAGCGGGACATCCTACAATGAGCAGTTCTTC	NA	TRBD2	TRBV4-2	TRBJ2-1
CSVETGGNTEAFF	TGCAGCGTGGAGACAGGGGGTAACACTGAAGCTTTCTTT	NA	TRBD1	TRBV29-1	TRBJ1-1
CASSWAEVGQPQHF	TGTGCCAGCAGCTGGGCCGAAGTCGGTCAGCCCCAGCATTTT	few	NA	TRBV7-2	TRBJ1-5
CASSPGLASSYEQYF	TGCGCCAGCAGCCCGGGACTAGCGAGCTCCTACGAGCAGTACTTC	NA	TRBD2	TRBV5-1	TRBJ2-7